The 16 T cell receptor beta chains reported below all come from one sample, sequenced in a study of somatic mutations in cytotoxic T cells in rheumatoid arthritis. Generated by immunoSEQ multiplex PCR, the TCRdb table keeps only in-frame clones and is missing some. The table includes roughly 5,000 clones, around four fifths detected once. Sample: CD8+ T cells sorted from blood. Receptors originate from a woman aged 50 to 60 with rheumatoid arthritis.

The gene calls are TRBV28 and TRBJ2-5; 11 bases fit TRBD2. The CDR3 has 15 amino acids. Germline V gene lookup returns CDR1 MDHEN and CDR2 SYDVKM. Trimming at V came to 2 bases and at J to 3 bases, leaving 2 bases not matched to a gene. The CDR3 loop reads CASSLNSGGEETQYF. The CDR3 DNA is TGTGCCAGCAGTTTAAATAGCGGGGGGGAAGAGACCCAGTACTTC.

This chain joins TRBV21-1 and TRBJ1-2; TRBD1, the table's D call, was not compared with the DNA. TRBV21-1 is tagged as a pseudogene. The CDR3 loop spans 16 amino acids. CDR3 in amino acids: CASSFPGQGTLYGYTF. CDR3 coding DNA: TGTGCCAGCAGCTTTCCGGGACAGGGTACTTTATATGGCTACACCTTC.

The chain has TRBV6-5 and TRBJ1-2; 7 bases are a match to TRBD1. The V and J ends lost 6 bases and 4 bases, in that order; junction bases with no gene match: 5. Germline CDR1 is MNHEY and CDR2 is SVGAGI. The CDR3 is made up of 13 amino acids. CDR3 sequence (DNA): TGTGCCAGCAGGACGACAGGGACCTATGGCTACACCTTC. This sequence encodes CASRTTGTYGYTF.

The rearrangement joins TRBV6-5 to TRBJ1-2; D is possibly TRBD1 (5 bases). The CDR3 has 15 residues. Germline CDR1 reads MNHEY; CDR2 reads SVGAGI. Trimming pared 4 bases from V and 4 bases from J, leaving 16 bases between. The CDR3 DNA follows: TGTGCCAGCAGTTCGCAACTCGGGACTCTCTATGGCTACACCTTC. Its protein is CASSSQLGTLYGYTF.

This clone is labeled as large. Other DNA sequences in this sample translate to the same CDR3. This chain links TRBV27 with TRBJ2-1, with TRBD2 identical over 8 bases. CDR1 is MNHEY and CDR2 is SMNVEV in the germline V gene (reference sequence). Trimming cost V 6 bases and J 6 bases; bases outside gene matches: 4. The CDR3 extends over 13 amino acids. In DNA form, the CDR3 reads TGTGCCAGCAGCTCTACTAGCGGCAATGAGCAGTTCTTC. Translating gives CASSSTSGNEQFF.

By sample fraction, this clone is large. J is TRBJ1-2 and V is TRBV4-2; D might be TRBD1 (5 bases). Germline values: CDR1 LGHNA, CDR2 YNFKEQ. V was shortened by 3 bases and J by 2 bases, with 13 bases between the two germline ends. The CDR3 is 15 amino acids. CDR3 amino acids: CASSQQGFENYGYTF. As DNA, the CDR3 is TGTGCCAGCAGCCAGCAGGGTTTTGAGAACTATGGCTACACCTTC.

The chain carries TRBV7-2 and TRBJ2-7, with a possible D match to TRBD1 (6 bases). Germline V gene sequence: CDR1 SGHTA, CDR2 FQGNSA. The V end lost 3 bases, the J end lost 0 bases, and 21 bases lay between the germline ends. This CDR3 region has 18 residues. CDR3 sequence (DNA): TGTGCCAGCAGCTTCTTTTTCCTGGGGACAACCCCCTCCTACGAGCAGTACTTC. Translated, it gives CASSFFFLGTTPSYEQYF.

The J gene is TRBJ2-5, the V gene TRBV27; 9 bases fit TRBD1. J gave up 2 bases and V 10 bases, and 14 bases lay outside the gene matches. Per germline, CDR1 MNHEY and CDR2 SMNVEV (reference sequence). The CDR3 contains 16 residues. This CDR3 is CATKYTHRGLQETQYF. The DNA of the CDR3 is TGTGCCACAAAATATACCCACAGGGGGCTGCAAGAGACCCAGTACTTC.

This rearrangement joins TRBV19 to TRBJ2-7; a weak D match, TRBD1 (5 bases). V lost 5 bases and J 1 base, leaving 12 bases between the germline ends. Germline lookup yields CDR1 LNHDA and CDR2 SQIVND (reference sequence). This CDR3 is 14 amino acids long. CDR3 nucleotides: TGTGCCAGTAGTCCCAGGGTTTTTTCCTACGAGCAGTACTTC. Translation gives CASSPRVFSYEQYF.

This sequence joins TRBV18 and TRBJ1-2; tentative D call: TRBD1 (6 bases). V gave up 2 bases and J gave up 4 bases, with 20 bases separating them. CDR3 length equals 17 residues. Germline-derived CDR1 and CDR2 are KGHSH and LQKENI. DNA of the CDR3: TGTGCCAGCTCACCATCGCCGGACGCTGGACAGATCTATGGCTACACCTTC. Translation: CASSPSPDAGQIYGYTF.

This chain connects TRBV6-1 to TRBJ2-7; 9 nucleotides match TRBD1. V shed 1 base and J 7 bases; nucleotides not matched to a gene: 2. Germline CDR1 reads MNHNS; CDR2 reads SASEGT. The CDR3 extends over 13 amino acids. The CDR3 here is CASSEGTGDEQYF. CDR3 sequence (DNA): TGTGCCAGCAGTGAAGGGACAGGGGATGAGCAGTACTTC.

The V gene is TRBV15, the J gene TRBJ1-2; TRBD1 aligns across 11 bases. With 3 bases clipped from V and 2 bases from J, the junction kept 11 bases outside the gene matches. The CDR3 runs to 18 residues. Germline V gene lookup returns CDR1 LNHNV and CDR2 YYDKDF (reference sequence). The CDR3 region is CATSSHGQGAGRNYGYTF. DNA of the CDR3: TGTGCCACCAGCAGCCACGGACAGGGGGCAGGAAGAAACTATGGCTACACCTTC.

This sequence joins TRBV27 and TRBJ2-3; D is possibly TRBD1 (6 bases). Germline values: CDR1 MNHEY, CDR2 SMNVEV (reference sequence). V was trimmed by 5 bases and J by 2 bases, leaving 17 bases between them. The CDR3 consists of 16 residues. The CDR3 sequence: CASSNRDTYPTDTQYF. The CDR3 nucleotides are TGTGCCAGCAGTAACCGGGACACCTACCCCACAGATACGCAGTATTTT.

The chain uses TRBV2 and TRBJ2-3, with D possibly being TRBD2 (5 bases). The CDR3 spans 14 residues. Germline values: CDR1 SNHLY, CDR2 FYNNEI. Trimming shortened V by 7 bases and J by 0 bases, and 11 bases separated the two germline ends. The CDR3 nucleotides read TGTGCCAGCAATCGGCGACTAAGCACAGATACGCAGTATTTT. Protein: CASNRRLSTDTQYF.

The gene calls are TRBV30 and TRBJ2-1, with no clear D. V was trimmed by 0 bases and J by 6 bases, leaving 6 bases between them. CDR3 length: 12 amino acids. The germline gives CDR1 GTSNPN, CDR2 SVGIG (reference sequence). CDR3: CAWSVIANEQFF. The CDR3 DNA is TGTGCCTGGAGTGTAATAGCCAATGAGCAGTTCTTC.

This clone is categorized as large (0.1 to 1%). V usage is TRBV29-1 and J usage is TRBJ1-5, with 7 bases lining up with TRBD1. This CDR3 has 14 amino acids. V gave up 5 bases and J gave up 4 bases; unmatched junction bases: 8. Germline assignment: CDR1 SQVTM and CDR2 ANQGSEA. The CDR3 loop reads CSVWTGTENQPQHF. The CDR3 bases are TGCAGCGTTTGGACCGGGACAGAAAATCAGCCCCAGCATTTT.